The 26 T cell receptor beta chains below were found in one sample sequenced in a study of T cell repertoires in cytomegalovirus infection. TCRdb fed the reads into MiXCR, producing one record per CDR3 protein. The sample holds approximately 500,000 distinct CDR3 sequences, about 11% seen once. The sequenced sample consisted of PBMCs. The receptors originated from a human donor in good health (CMV status not recorded). Some clones in this sample may be carry-over from other donors' samples.

This clonotype was detected ten times or more. The rearrangement joins TRBV19 to TRBJ1-5; 8 nucleotides match TRBD1. This CDR3 has 15 amino acids. With 6 bases clipped from V and 5 bases from J, the junction kept 9 bases outside the gene matches. Germline CDR1 LNHDA, CDR2 SQIVND (reference sequence). The CDR3 reads CASRKDSGGYQPQHF. DNA of the CDR3: TGTGCCAGTAGGAAAGATTCAGGGGGCTATCAGCCCCAGCATTTT.

The rearrangement joins TRBV5-8 to TRBJ2-5, with D perhaps matching TRBD1 (5 bases). Germline V CDR1 and CDR2: SGHTS, YDEGEE. CDR3 length equals 17 residues. The V and J ends lost 4 bases and 2 bases respectively, with 21 bases between them. CDR3 DNA sequence: TGTGCCAGCAGCCCTAAGGGGTGGGCCCAAAGACAAGAGACCCAGTACTTC. Its translation is CASSPKGWAQRQETQYF.

This chain connects TRBV20-1 to TRBJ2-1, with TRBD2 matching over 8 bases. Trimming at V came to 6 bases and at J to 9 bases, leaving 4 bases not matched to a gene. The CDR3 covers 11 residues. The germline gives CDR1 DFQATT, CDR2 SNEGSKA (reference sequence). The CDR3 DNA is TGCAGTGCGCGGGGGGCCACTGAGCAGTTCTTC. Protein product: CSARGATEQFF.

This clonotype showed up just a few times. The chain combines TRBV20-1 with TRBJ2-7; 12 nucleotides align to TRBD2. This CDR3 is built from 15 residues. The germline V gene has CDR1 DFQATT and CDR2 SNEGSKA (reference sequence). V trimming: 3 bases; J trimming: 3 bases; junction bases outside the gene matches: 6. CDR3 coding DNA: TGCAGTGCTAGGAGCAGGACTAGCGGGGTCTACGAGCAGTACTTC. This gives the protein CSARSRTSGVYEQYF.

On this clonotype itself: This sequence may be a read error, since a much larger clone differs from it by one base. This chain joins TRBV6-1 and TRBJ2-1, with a tentative D call TRBD1 (6 bases). This CDR3 is built from 15 residues. Per the germline V gene, CDR1 is MNHNS and CDR2 is SASEGT. The CDR3 bases are TGTACCAGCAGTGAAGGTCAGGGGTTTGGGAATGAGCAGTTCTTC. Translation: CTSSEGQGFGNEQFF.

Comments on this clonotype: A read error may explain this, as a much larger clone is one base away. The gene calls are TRBV20-1 and TRBJ1-2; D is ambiguous. The length of the CDR3 is 15 residues. The germline CDR1 and CDR2 sequences are DFQATT and SNEGSKA (reference sequence). The CDR3 nucleotides are TGCAGTGCTAGAGTCGCGCGGAGGGCACTCTATGGCTACAACTTC. This sequence encodes CSARVARRALYGYNF.

This clonotype was detected many times. The chain joins TRBV19 to TRBJ2-7; TRBD2 might be the D (6 bases). Germline CDR1 LNHDA, CDR2 SQIVND (reference sequence). V was pared by 3 bases and J by 0 bases, with 9 bases between. This CDR3 contains 14 residues. The CDR3 loop is CASSMFGSSYEQYF. The CDR3 nucleotides read TGTGCCAGTAGTATGTTCGGGAGCTCCTACGAGCAGTACTTC.

The CDR3 spells CASSENRDTYEQYF. In DNA, the CDR3 is TGTGCCAGCAGTGAGAACAGGGACACCTACGAGCAGTACTTC. The chain links TRBV2 to TRBJ2-7, with D maybe TRBD1 (6 bases). V was cut by 3 bases and J by 2 bases, with 11 bases left in between. The CDR3 length is 14 residues. Per the germline V gene, CDR1 is SNHLY and CDR2 is FYNNEI.

This clonotype was counted many times. The V gene is TRBV7-8, the J gene TRBJ1-4; D perhaps matches TRBD1 (6 bases). This CDR3 has 14 amino acids. Deletions cut 2 bases from V and 8 bases from J, with 12 bases between. The V gene's germline CDR1 is SGHVS and CDR2 FQNEAQ. Here the CDR3 reads CASSLQGIREKLFF. The CDR3 region has the DNA TGTGCCAGCAGCTTACAGGGGATTAGGGAAAAACTGTTTTTT.

This clonotype was detected ten times or more. The chain recombines TRBV28 with TRBJ2-1; D is undetermined. This CDR3 region has 14 residues. Trimming took 6 bases from V and 8 from J, leaving 17 bases between them. The germline V gene has CDR1 MDHEN and CDR2 SYDVKM. Written as DNA, the CDR3 is TGTGCCAGCAGCCACCCCGAGACTCAGGATGAGCAGTTCTTC. Translated, it gives CASSHPETQDEQFF.

Note on this clonotype: An end of the junction differs from the germline gene, which may be a read error. The chain carries TRBV7-7 and TRBJ2-7, with 10 bases aligning to TRBD2. The CDR3 is 15 amino acids. Germline assignment: CDR1 SSHAT and CDR2 FNYEAQ (reference sequence). The CDR3 DNA reads TGTGCTAGCAGCTTTGGGACTAGCGATTCCTACGAGCAGTACTTC. Translation gives CASSFGTSDSYEQYF.

This clonotype was counted at least ten times. The V call is TRBV20-1, the J call TRBJ2-1, with D hard to call. Germline loops: CDR1 DFQATT, CDR2 SNEGSKA (reference sequence). The CDR3 length is 13 residues. The V and J ends lost 3 bases and 7 bases respectively, with 13 bases between them. The CDR3 here is CSASPPYGNEQFF. CDR3 DNA sequence: TGCAGTGCTAGTCCCCCGTACGGAAATGAGCAGTTCTTC.

CDR3 DNA sequence: TGCAGCGTTGGGGGGGCTAGCGGGTTCTCCTACGAGCAGTACTTC. Translating it yields CSVGGASGFSYEQYF. This chain uses TRBV29-1 with TRBJ2-7; 8 nucleotides align to TRBD2. Germline V CDR1 and CDR2: SQVTM, ANQGSEA. The CDR3 runs to 15 residues. Losses at the gene ends were 4 bases for V and 0 bases for J; bases not matched to a gene: 8.

In its sample, this clonotype was seen many times. The J gene is TRBJ1-2, the V gene TRBV7-9; D not certain. Germline V lookup: CDR1 SEHNR, CDR2 FQNEAQ (reference sequence). The V gene lost 2 bases and the J gene lost 4 bases, with 17 bases spanning the gap. This CDR3 is built from 16 residues. In DNA, the CDR3 is TGTGCCAGCAGCTTAAGTCTTGGGAGGGATAGCTATGGCTACACCTTC. This gives the protein CASSLSLGRDSYGYTF.

The chain couples TRBV18 to TRBJ2-7; no definite D call. Germline-derived CDR1 and CDR2 are KGHSH and LQKENI. This CDR3 has 14 residues. The V gene lost 3 bases and the J gene lost 2 bases, with 11 bases spanning the gap. This CDR3 is CASSPGRRTYEQYF. In DNA, the CDR3 is TGTGCCAGCTCACCCGGCCGAAGAACCTACGAGCAGTACTTC. Based on the CDR3 plus reference TRBV18 and TRBJ2-7, the full variable domain is NAGVMQNPRHLVRRRGQEARLRCSPMKGHSHVYWYRQLPEEGLKFMVYLQKENIIDESGMPKERFSAEFPKEGPSILRIQQVVRGDSAAYFCASSPGRRTYEQYFGPGTRLTVT.

This clonotype was observed a few times. V gene TRBV29-1 combines with J gene TRBJ2-1; maybe TRBD2 (6 bases). The CDR3 length is 16 residues. Trimming removed 8 bases from V and 0 bases from J, with 20 bases in between. Germline CDR1 reads SQVTM; CDR2 reads ANQGSEA. The CDR3, as DNA: TGCAGCTCTGTCGGGACTCCCTCCAGCTCCTACAATGAGCAGTTCTTC. Encoded protein: CSSVGTPSSSYNEQFF.

This clonotype was recorded at least ten times. V usage is TRBV11-2 and J usage is TRBJ2-7; 8 nucleotides align to TRBD1. V was clipped by 5 bases and J by 3 bases; unmatched bases: 3. This CDR3 region has 13 residues. The germline CDR1 and CDR2 sequences are SGHAT and FQNNGV. The CDR3 protein is CASSTDRGYEQYF. The DNA of the CDR3 is TGTGCCAGCAGCACCGACAGGGGCTACGAGCAGTACTTC. Full variable domain (outside the CDR3, taken from reference TRBV11-2 and TRBJ2-7): EAGVAQSPRYKIIEKRQSVAFWCNPISGHATLYWYQQILGQGPKLLIQFQNNGVVDDSQLPKDRFSAERLKGVDSTLKIQPAKLEDSAVYLCASSTDRGYEQYFGPGTRLTVT.

This clonotype has at least ten counts. The rearrangement uses TRBV5-4 and TRBJ1-5; D is perhaps TRBD1 (5 bases). The germline V gene encodes CDR1 SGHNT and CDR2 YYREEE (reference sequence). Trimming shortened V by 4 bases and J by 4 bases, and 12 bases separated the two germline ends. The CDR3 length is 14 residues. CDR3 nucleotides: TGTGCCAGCAGCCGGGACGGCGGTAATCAGCCCCAGCATTTT. Its translation is CASSRDGGNQPQHF.

This clonotype has a count of ten or more. The chain is built from TRBV10-3 and TRBJ1-5; D uncertain. The CDR3 runs to 13 residues. V gave up 5 bases and J gave up 3 bases, with 8 bases separating them. From germline, CDR1 is ENHRY and CDR2 SYGVKD. CDR3 residues: CAISSMANQPQHF. The CDR3 DNA follows: TGTGCCATCAGTTCTATGGCCAATCAGCCCCAGCATTTT.

This clonotype was recorded many times. V usage is TRBV5-1 and J usage is TRBJ2-1, with 9 nucleotides matching TRBD2. V shed 1 base and J 4 bases; nucleotides not matched to a gene: 9. CDR1 and CDR2 (germline): SGHRS, YFSETQ. This CDR3 has 17 residues. In nucleotides, the CDR3 is TGCGCCAGCAGCTTGAATAAATGGCGGGAGGGATACAATGAGCAGTTCTTC. Translation: CASSLNKWREGYNEQFF.

This clonotype was detected ten times or more. The rearrangement uses TRBV7-2 and TRBJ2-2; a weak D match, TRBD1 (5 bases). There are 16 residues in the CDR3. Trimming left V 0 bases short and J 5 bases short, with 13 bases between. Germline CDR1 reads SGHTA; CDR2 reads FQGNSA. The CDR3 here is CASSLAPGSVTGELFF. In DNA, the CDR3 is TGTGCCAGCAGCTTAGCCCCAGGGTCCGTAACCGGGGAGCTGTTTTTT.

V usage is TRBV6-6 and J usage is TRBJ1-5; D uncertain. This CDR3 is built from 14 residues. Germline V gene lookup returns CDR1 MNHNY and CDR2 SVGAGI (reference sequence). The ends were cut back, 2 bases at V and 4 bases at J, with 9 bases in the middle. The CDR3 loop is CASSYHRLNQPQHF. CDR3 bases: TGTGCCAGCAGTTACCATCGGTTAAATCAGCCCCAGCATTTT.

This clonotype was seen ten or more times. The chain combines TRBV10-3 with TRBJ2-4, with D perhaps given as TRBD1 or TRBD2 (5 bases each). Between the trimmed V and J ends, which lost 3 bases and 6 bases, there was a span of 9 bases. Germline V gene lookup returns CDR1 ENHRY and CDR2 SYGVKD. The CDR3 runs 13 residues. Here the CDR3 DNA reads TGTGCCATCAGTGATCGGGACGGAAACATTCAGTACTTC. It translates to CAISDRDGNIQYF.

A note on this clonotype: A read error is possible here, since a much larger clone lies one base away. The rearrangement uses TRBV5-5 and TRBJ2-3, with 7 nucleotides matching TRBD2. CDR3 length: 16 amino acids. CDR1 SGHKS and CDR2 YYEKEE come from the germline V gene (reference sequence). Trimming at V came to 2 bases and at J to 0 bases, leaving 6 bases not matched to a gene. The CDR3 loop reads CASSFGLGVSTDTQYF. CDR3 DNA: TGTGCCAGCAGCTTTGGACTAGGGGTCAGCACAGATACGCAGTATTTT.

Ten or more counts support this clonotype. The CDR3 spells CASSQGTNYGYTF. In nucleotides, the CDR3 is TGTGCCAGCAGTCAGGGCACTAACTATGGCTACACCTTC. The chain carries TRBV12-3 or TRBV12-4 and TRBJ1-2; a weak D match, TRBD1 (5 bases). The ends were cut back, 5 bases at V and 0 bases at J, with 7 bases in the middle. The CDR3 runs 13 residues.

This clonotype was picked up many times. The gene calls are TRBV7-2 and TRBJ1-2; perhaps TRBD1 as D (5 bases). The CDR3 loop spans 15 amino acids. CDR1 and CDR2 from the germline V gene are SGHTA and FQGNSA. Deletions cut 5 bases from V and 4 bases from J, with 17 bases between. CDR3 sequence reads: CASSPRISGGYGYTF. CDR3 coding DNA: TGTGCCAGCAGCCCGAGAATAAGTGGGGGCTATGGCTACACCTTC.